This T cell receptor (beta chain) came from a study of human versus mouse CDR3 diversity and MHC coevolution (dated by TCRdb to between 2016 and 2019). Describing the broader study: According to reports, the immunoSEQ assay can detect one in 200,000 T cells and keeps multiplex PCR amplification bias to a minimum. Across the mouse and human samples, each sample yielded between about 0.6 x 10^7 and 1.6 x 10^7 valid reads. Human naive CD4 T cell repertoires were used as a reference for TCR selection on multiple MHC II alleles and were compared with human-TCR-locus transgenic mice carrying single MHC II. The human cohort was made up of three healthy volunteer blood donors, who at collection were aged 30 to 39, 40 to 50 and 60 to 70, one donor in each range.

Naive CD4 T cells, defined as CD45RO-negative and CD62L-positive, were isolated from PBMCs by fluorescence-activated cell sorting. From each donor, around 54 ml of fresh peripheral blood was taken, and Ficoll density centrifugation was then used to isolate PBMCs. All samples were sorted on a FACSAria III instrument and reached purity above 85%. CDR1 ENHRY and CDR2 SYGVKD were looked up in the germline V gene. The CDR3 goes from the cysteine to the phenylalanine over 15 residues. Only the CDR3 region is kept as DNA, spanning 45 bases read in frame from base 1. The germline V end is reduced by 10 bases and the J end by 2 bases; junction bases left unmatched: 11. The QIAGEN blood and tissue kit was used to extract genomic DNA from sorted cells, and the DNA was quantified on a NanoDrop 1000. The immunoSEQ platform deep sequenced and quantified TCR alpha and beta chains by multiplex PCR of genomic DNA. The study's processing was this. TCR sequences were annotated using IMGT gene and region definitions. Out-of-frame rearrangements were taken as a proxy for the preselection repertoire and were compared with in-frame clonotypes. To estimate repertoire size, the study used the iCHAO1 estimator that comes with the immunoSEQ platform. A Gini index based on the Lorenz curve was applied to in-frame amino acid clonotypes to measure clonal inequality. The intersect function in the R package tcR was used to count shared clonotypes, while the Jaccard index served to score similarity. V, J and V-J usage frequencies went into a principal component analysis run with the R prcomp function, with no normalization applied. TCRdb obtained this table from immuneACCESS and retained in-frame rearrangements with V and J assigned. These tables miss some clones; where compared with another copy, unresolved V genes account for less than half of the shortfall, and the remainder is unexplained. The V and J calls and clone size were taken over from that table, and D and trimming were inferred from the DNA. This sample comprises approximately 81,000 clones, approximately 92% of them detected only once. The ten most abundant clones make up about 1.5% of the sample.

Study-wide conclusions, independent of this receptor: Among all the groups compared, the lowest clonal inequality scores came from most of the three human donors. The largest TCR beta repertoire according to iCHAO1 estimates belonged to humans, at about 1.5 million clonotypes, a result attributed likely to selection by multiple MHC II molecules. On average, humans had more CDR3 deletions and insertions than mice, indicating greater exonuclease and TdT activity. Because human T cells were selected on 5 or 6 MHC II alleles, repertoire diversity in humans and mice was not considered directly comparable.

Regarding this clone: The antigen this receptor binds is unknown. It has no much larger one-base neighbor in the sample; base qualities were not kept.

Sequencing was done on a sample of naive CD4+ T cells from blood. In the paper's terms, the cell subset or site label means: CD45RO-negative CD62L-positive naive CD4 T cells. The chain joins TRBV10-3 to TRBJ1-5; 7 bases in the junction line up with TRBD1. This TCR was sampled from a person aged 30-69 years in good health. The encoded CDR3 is CATTPDRDGNQPQHF. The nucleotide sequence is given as TGTGCCACCACTCCCGACAGGGACGGCAATCAGCCCCAGCATTTT.